The sequence of this T cell receptor beta chain was determined in a study of cytomegalovirus exposure and HLA in healthy donors. In the PCR, 60 Vbeta and 13 Jbeta primers were used. Assay used: immunoSEQ multiplex PCR; TCRdb lists only in-frame clones, some missing. The table shows nearly 200,000 clones, with over 65% occurring only once. V was cut by 0 bases and J by 3 bases, with 11 bases left in between. The CDR3 is made up of 15 amino acids. CDR1 and CDR2 (germline): SGHTA, FQGTGA. Material for sequencing was PBMCs. The V call is TRBV7-3, the J call TRBJ1-1, with a weak D call TRBD1 (5 bases). This TCR was sampled from a boy younger than 10 in good health and CMV-seronegative. The CDR3 protein is CASSLTGAGDTEAFF. CDR3 bases: TGTGCCAGCAGCTTAACAGGGGCCGGTGACACTGAAGCTTTCTTT.